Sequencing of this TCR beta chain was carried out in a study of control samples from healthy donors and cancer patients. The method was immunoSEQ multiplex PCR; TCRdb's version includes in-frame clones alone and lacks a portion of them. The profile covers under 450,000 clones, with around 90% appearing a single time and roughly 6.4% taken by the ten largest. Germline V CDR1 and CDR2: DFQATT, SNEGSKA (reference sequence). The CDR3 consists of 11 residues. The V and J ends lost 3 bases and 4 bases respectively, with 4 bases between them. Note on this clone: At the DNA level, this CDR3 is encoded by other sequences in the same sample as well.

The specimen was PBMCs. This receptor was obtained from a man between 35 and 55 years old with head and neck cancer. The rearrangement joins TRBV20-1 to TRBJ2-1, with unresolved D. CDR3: CSASSYNEQFF. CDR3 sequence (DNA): TGCAGTGCTAGTTCTTACAATGAGCAGTTCTTC.